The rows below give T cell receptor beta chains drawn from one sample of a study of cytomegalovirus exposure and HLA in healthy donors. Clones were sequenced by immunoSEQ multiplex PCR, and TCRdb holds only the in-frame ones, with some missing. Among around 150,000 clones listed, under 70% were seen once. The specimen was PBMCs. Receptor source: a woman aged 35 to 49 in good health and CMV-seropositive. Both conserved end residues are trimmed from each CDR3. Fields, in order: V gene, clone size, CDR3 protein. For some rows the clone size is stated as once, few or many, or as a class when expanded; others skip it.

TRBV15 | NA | ATSREDGLAGVGTEAF
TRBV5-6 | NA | ASSFQAEQY
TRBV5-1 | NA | ASSLYAGAGGYP
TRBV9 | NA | ASSSDVGGGVETQY
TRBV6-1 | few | ASSEVGREGTQY
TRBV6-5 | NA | ASSSQTSGVSEQY
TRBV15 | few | ATSRVVGQGSEAF
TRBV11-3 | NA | ASSLGGTANTGELF
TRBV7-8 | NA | ASSNSWASGLYNEQF
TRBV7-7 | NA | ASSAHRDGNSPLN
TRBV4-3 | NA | ASSQEPGTSGDIYEQY
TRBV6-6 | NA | ASSRTDTNYGYT
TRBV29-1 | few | SVVERLNTEAF
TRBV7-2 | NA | ASSRNRDSFNEQY
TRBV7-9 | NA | ASSLGIDDSPLH
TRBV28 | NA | ASTVEAWGDQPQH
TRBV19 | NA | ASSSAYEQY
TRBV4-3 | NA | ASSQDAGTEAF
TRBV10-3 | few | ATGQKDSHSYEQY
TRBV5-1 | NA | ASSPAGMNTEAF
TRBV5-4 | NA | ASSLGQGKETQY
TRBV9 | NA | ASASAGGPDTQY
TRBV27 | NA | ASSSGYFTEAF
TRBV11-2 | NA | ASSLTGLAGGVGEQY
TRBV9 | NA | ASSLDRDSYEQY
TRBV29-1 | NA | SVDEETQY
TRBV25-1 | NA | ASSEFYGTSLSEQF
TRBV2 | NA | ASSEALGAGEQY
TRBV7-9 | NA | ASSFQYTDTQY
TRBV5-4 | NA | ASSGSGSDSYNEQF
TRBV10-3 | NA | AISLGDSYGYT
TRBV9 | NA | ASSSGGEGDTQY
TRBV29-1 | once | SGGLGVNEQF
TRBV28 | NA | ASSNLLAGVDNEQF
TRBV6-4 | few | AIPTGPLSYNEQF
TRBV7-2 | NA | ASSLGAGILPMNTEAF
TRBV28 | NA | ASSLGTGEANYGYP
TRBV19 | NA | ASSPETSEAYEQY
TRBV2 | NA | ASSEHLAVQETQY